The clone carrying this T cell receptor (beta chain) was seen once. What it binds is not known. Across several immunoSEQ plates, the genomic DNA of each subset was split evenly. Sequencing used immunoSEQ multiplex PCR; TCRdb keeps in-frame clones, though not all of them. The sample yields 2 million to 3 million clones, approximately 94% seen once. This specimen comes from a study of shared clonotypes between healthy human individuals. Notes on the study in general: Sequencing depth was a factor that was expected to affect clonotype sharing among donors.

The CDR3 loop spans 12 amino acids. Per the germline V gene, CDR1 is MNHEY and CDR2 is SVGAGI. V lost 6 bases and J lost 6, with 12 bases in between. This sequence was found in a man between 18 and 35 years old in good health. Sequencing used naive CD4+ T cells sorted from blood. Subset specified: CD45RA+ positively selected. The chain joins TRBV6-5 to TRBJ2-7; TRBD2 is a possible D gene (6 bases). For the CDR3, the DNA is TGTGCCAGCAGATTTAGCGGAGGCGAGCAGTACTTC. As protein: CASRFSGGEQYF.